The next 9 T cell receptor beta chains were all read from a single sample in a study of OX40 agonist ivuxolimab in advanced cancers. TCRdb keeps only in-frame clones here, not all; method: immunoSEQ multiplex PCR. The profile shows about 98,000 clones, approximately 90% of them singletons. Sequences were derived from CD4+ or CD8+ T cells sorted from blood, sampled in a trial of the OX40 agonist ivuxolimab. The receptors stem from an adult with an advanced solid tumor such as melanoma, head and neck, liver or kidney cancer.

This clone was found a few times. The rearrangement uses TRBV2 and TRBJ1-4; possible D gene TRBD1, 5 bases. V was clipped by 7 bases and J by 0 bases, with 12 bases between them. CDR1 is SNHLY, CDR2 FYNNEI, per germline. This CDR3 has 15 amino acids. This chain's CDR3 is CASNRDVSTNEKLFF. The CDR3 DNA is TGTGCCAGCAATAGGGACGTTTCAACTAATGAAAAACTGTTTTTT. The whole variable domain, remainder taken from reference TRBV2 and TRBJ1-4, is EPEVTQTPSHQVTQMGQEVILRCVPISNHLYFYWYRQILGQKVEFLVSFYNNEISEKSEIFDDQFSVERPDGSNFTLKIRSTKLEDSAMYFCASNRDVSTNEKLFFGSGTQLSVL.

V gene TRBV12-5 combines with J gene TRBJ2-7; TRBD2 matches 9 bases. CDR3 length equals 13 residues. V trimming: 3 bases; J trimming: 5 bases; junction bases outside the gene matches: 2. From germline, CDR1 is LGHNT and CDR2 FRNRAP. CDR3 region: CASGFSGGDEQYF. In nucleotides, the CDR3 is TGTGCTAGTGGTTTTAGCGGGGGCGACGAGCAGTACTTC.

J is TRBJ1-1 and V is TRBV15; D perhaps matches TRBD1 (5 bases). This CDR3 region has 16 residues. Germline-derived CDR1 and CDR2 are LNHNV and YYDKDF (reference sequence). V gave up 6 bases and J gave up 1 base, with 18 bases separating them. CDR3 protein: CATRKGRGGGNTEAFF. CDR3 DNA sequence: TGTGCCACCAGGAAGGGTCGGGGCGGGGGGAACACTGAAGCTTTCTTT.

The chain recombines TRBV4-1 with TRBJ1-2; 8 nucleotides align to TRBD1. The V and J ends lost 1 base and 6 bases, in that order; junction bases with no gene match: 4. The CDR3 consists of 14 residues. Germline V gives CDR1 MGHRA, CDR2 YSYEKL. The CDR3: CASSQGPGGDGYTF. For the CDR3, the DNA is TGCGCCAGCAGCCAAGGGCCAGGGGGCGATGGCTACACCTTC.

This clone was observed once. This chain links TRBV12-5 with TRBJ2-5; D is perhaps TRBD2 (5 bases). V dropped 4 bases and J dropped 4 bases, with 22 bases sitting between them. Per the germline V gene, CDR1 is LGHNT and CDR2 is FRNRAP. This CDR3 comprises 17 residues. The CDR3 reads CASGSPTSGTVPETQYF. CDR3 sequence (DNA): TGTGCTAGTGGTTCCCCCACTAGTGGTACCGTCCCAGAGACCCAGTACTTC.

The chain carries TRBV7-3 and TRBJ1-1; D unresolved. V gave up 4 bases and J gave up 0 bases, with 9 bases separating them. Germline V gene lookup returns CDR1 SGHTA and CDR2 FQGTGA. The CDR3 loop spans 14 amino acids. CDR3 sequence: CASSSGNMNTEAFF. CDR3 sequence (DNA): TGTGCCAGCAGCTCGGGGAACATGAACACTGAAGCTTTCTTT.

CDR3: CASSAASAGELFF. DNA for the CDR3: TGTGCCAGCAGCGCCGCGTCGGCCGGGGAGCTGTTTTTT. The chain couples TRBV5-4 to TRBJ2-2; no firm D call. The CDR3 consists of 13 residues. CDR1 and CDR2 from the germline V gene are SGHNT and YYREEE (reference sequence). The V gene lost 4 bases and the J gene lost 6 bases, with 10 bases spanning the gap.

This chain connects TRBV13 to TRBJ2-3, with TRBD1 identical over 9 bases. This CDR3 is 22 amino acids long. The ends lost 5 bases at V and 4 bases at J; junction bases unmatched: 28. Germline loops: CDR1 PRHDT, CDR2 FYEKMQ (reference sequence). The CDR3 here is CASSQAHRGPSEDAHVADTQYF. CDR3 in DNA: TGTGCCAGCAGCCAGGCCCACAGGGGGCCCTCCGAAGACGCCCATGTTGCAGATACGCAGTATTTT.

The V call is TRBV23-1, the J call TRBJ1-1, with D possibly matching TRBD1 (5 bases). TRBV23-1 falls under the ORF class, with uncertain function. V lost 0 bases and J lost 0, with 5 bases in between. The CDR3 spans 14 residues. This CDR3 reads CASSQSQVNTEAFF. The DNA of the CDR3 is TGCGCCAGCAGTCAATCACAGGTGAACACTGAAGCTTTCTTT.